This record looks at one TCR beta chain sequence and its context. Germline V gene lookup returns CDR1 MNHEY and CDR2 SVGAGI. V lost 7 bases, J lost 8 bases, and 15 bases lay in between. The CDR3 runs to 14 residues. The sample is drawn from a study of T cells after yellow fever vaccination. MiXCR, run by TCRdb on the 5' RACE reads, gives a single entry per CDR3 protein. The repertoire holds approximately 160,000 distinct CDR3 sequences, about 6% seen once, with 2.5% to 3.5% in the top ten. This receptor was obtained from a man aged 18 to 29 who received the YFV17D yellow fever vaccine. Sequencing used CD4+ T cells sorted from PBMCs, obtained on the day of the first yellow fever vaccination. The chain is built from TRBV6-5 and TRBJ1-6; D is perhaps TRBD1 (5 bases). CDR3 sequence: CASMQGGLDSPLHF. CDR3 nucleotide sequence: TGTGCCAGCATGCAGGGAGGGCTTGATTCACCCCTCCACTTT.